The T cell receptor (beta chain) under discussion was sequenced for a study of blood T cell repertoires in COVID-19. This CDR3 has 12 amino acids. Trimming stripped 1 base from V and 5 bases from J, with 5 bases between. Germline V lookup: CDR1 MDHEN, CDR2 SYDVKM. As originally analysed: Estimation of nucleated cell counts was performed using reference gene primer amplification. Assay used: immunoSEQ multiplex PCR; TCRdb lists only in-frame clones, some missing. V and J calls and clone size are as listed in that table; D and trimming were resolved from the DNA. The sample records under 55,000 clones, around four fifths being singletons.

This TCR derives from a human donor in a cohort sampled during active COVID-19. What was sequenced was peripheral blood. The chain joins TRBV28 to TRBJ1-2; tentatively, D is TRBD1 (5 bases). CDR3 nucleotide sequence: TGTGCCAGCAGTTTATCAGGGTATGGCTACACCTTC. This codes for CASSLSGYGYTF.